The T cell receptor (beta chain) under discussion was sequenced for a study of blood T cell repertoires in COVID-19. Study-wide context: The cDNA or gDNA used as material had been derived from T cells, B-cell-depleted T cells, or PBMCs.

Repertoires were generated with immunoSEQ multiplex PCR, while TCRdb's copy carries only in-frame clones and drops some. Counted here are some 360,000 clones, about 89% occurring once; the ten biggest clones make up 2.3%. The V end was cut by 3 bases, the J end by 0 bases, with 6 bases between. The CDR3 has 14 amino acids. Germline V gene sequence: CDR1 ENHRY, CDR2 SYGVKD. The receptor was derived from a woman aged 60 to 75 with COVID-19, enrolled during active disease. The rearrangement links TRBV10-3 to TRBJ2-1; tentative D call: TRBD2 (5 bases). The sequencing input was peripheral blood. DNA for the CDR3: TGTGCCATCAGTGAAACTAGCTCCTACAATGAGCAGTTCTTC. It specifies CAISETSSYNEQFF.